Shown below are 14 T cell receptor beta chains from a single sample sequenced in a study of blood T cell repertoires in COVID-19. TCRdb keeps only in-frame clones here, not all; method: immunoSEQ multiplex PCR. The sample records roughly 230,000 clones, nearly 90% being singletons. The sequencing sample was made of peripheral blood. All receptors derive from a woman aged 55-70 years with COVID-19, enrolled during active disease.

J is TRBJ2-5 and V is TRBV5-5; perhaps TRBD2 as D (5 bases). The CDR3 is 13 amino acids. Trimming pared 2 bases from V and 2 bases from J, leaving 7 bases between. CDR1 and CDR2 (germline): SGHKS, YYEKEE (reference sequence). The CDR3: CASSFTSQETQYF. CDR3 nucleotide sequence: TGTGCCAGCAGCTTTACTAGTCAAGAGACCCAGTACTTC.

The CDR3 nucleotides read TGTGCCAGCAGCCCAGGACTTGGTGAAGCTTTCTTT. It is translated as CASSPGLGEAFF. The chain couples TRBV5-8 to TRBJ1-1, with D uncertain. The CDR3 extends over 12 amino acids. The germline CDR1 and CDR2 sequences are SGHTS and YDEGEE. Trimming stripped 4 bases from V and 7 bases from J, with 11 bases between. Based on the CDR3 plus reference TRBV5-8 and TRBJ1-1, the full variable domain is EAGVTQSPTHLIKTRGQQATLRCSPISGHTSVYWYQQALGLGLQFLLWYDEGEERNRGNFPPRFSGRQFPNYSSELNVNALELEDSALYLCASSPGLGEAFFGQGTRLTVV.

The chain couples TRBV27 to TRBJ2-7; 7 nucleotides agree with TRBD1. V gave up 5 bases and J gave up 3 bases; unmatched junction bases: 10. Germline-derived CDR1 and CDR2 are MNHEY and SMNVEV (reference sequence). This CDR3 region has 15 residues. This CDR3 reads CASSPISTGIYEQYF. In DNA, the CDR3 is TGTGCCAGCAGTCCAATCTCGACAGGGATCTACGAGCAGTACTTC.

The chain is built from TRBV6-5 and TRBJ2-1; 10 bases align to TRBD2. The CDR3 is made up of 13 amino acids. The V and J ends lost 8 bases and 15 bases, in that order; junction bases with no gene match: 13. Germline V gives CDR1 MNHEY, CDR2 SVGAGI. CDR3 loop: CASVQRGGRYLFF. DNA of the CDR3: TGTGCCAGCGTCCAGCGGGGGGGCCGATATCTGTTCTTC.

This sequence joins TRBV5-1 and TRBJ1-2; D call uncertain. Germline V gives CDR1 SGHRS, CDR2 YFSETQ. V was clipped by 3 bases and J by 8 bases, with 20 bases between them. The CDR3 loop spans 15 amino acids. CDR3 sequence reads: CASSSSVRGIEGYTF. The CDR3 DNA sequence: TGCGCCAGCAGCTCGTCTGTTCGGGGAATTGAGGGCTACACCTTC.

This chain connects TRBV19 to TRBJ1-4; D might be TRBD1 (6 bases). Trimming took 7 bases from V and 5 from J, leaving 14 bases between them. The CDR3 length is 14 residues. Germline V gene data show CDR1 as LNHDA and CDR2 as SQIVND (reference sequence). The CDR3 loop is CASTPGHQNEKLFF. In DNA form, the CDR3 reads TGTGCCAGTACCCCGGGACATCAAAATGAAAAACTGTTTTTT.

The chain has TRBV18 and TRBJ1-3; TRBD1 agrees at 7 bases. This CDR3 is 15 amino acids long. CDR1 is KGHSH, CDR2 LQKENI, per germline. With V trimmed by 0 bases and J by 4 bases, 3 bases remained unmatched. CDR3 DNA sequence: TGTGCCAGCTCACCACCGGTGACAGGGGGAAACACCATATATTTT. Encoded protein: CASSPPVTGGNTIYF.

The rearrangement joins TRBV4-1 to TRBJ1-4; 8 nucleotides align to TRBD1. Per germline, CDR1 MGHRA and CDR2 YSYEKL. The CDR3 is made up of 14 amino acids. The junction had 5 bases not matched to a gene; V was cut back by 4 bases and J by 7 bases. CDR3 sequence: CASSRDRRAEKLFF. Written as DNA, the CDR3 is TGCGCCAGCAGCCGGGACAGGAGGGCTGAAAAACTGTTTTTT.

The chain combines TRBV7-9 with TRBJ1-2, with D maybe TRBD1 (6 bases). The CDR3 sequence is 13 residues long. Trimming cost V 3 bases and J 8 bases, with 13 bases left between them. In germline, CDR1 is SEHNR, CDR2 FQNEAQ (reference sequence). The CDR3 loop reads CASSLQGTPGYTF. CDR3 coding DNA: TGTGCCAGCAGCTTGCAGGGGACACCGGGCTACACCTTC.

V usage is TRBV4-2 and J usage is TRBJ1-2; 7 nucleotides match TRBD1. There are 14 residues in the CDR3. J gave up 8 bases and V 3 bases, and 9 bases lay outside the gene matches. Germline values: CDR1 LGHNA, CDR2 YNFKEQ. CDR3 in DNA: TGTGCCAGCAGCCAGTCTACAGGGGCGAGCGGCTACACCTTC. The encoded protein is CASSQSTGASGYTF.

The rearrangement joins TRBV3-1 (or the pseudogene TRBV3-2) to TRBJ1-1; TRBD1 matches at 7 bases. CDR3 length: 13 amino acids. J was trimmed by 6 bases and V by 5 bases; bases with no gene match: 6. Per germline, CDR1 LGHDT and CDR2 YNNKEL (reference sequence). In nucleotides, the CDR3 is TGTGCCAGCAGCGCCAGGGGGAAGGCTGAAGCTTTCTTT. This sequence encodes CASSARGKAEAFF.

There are a few counts of this clone. The chain uses TRBV4-3 and TRBJ1-2; tentatively, D is TRBD1 (6 bases). CDR1 is LGHNA and CDR2 is YSLEER in the germline V gene. The CDR3 loop spans 15 amino acids. V was pared by 0 bases and J by 7 bases, with 15 bases between. The CDR3 spells CASSQEVRGGPGYTF. The CDR3, as DNA: TGCGCCAGCAGCCAAGAGGTTAGGGGGGGACCTGGCTACACCTTC.

This sequence joins TRBV6-5 and TRBJ2-7, with TRBD1 matching 11 bases. After removal of 7 bases from V and 7 bases from J, the junction contained 9 bases not matched to a gene. Looked up from germline, CDR1 is MNHEY and CDR2 is SVGAGI. The CDR3 consists of 14 residues. CDR3 DNA sequence: TGTGCCAGCAACTTAGGGACAGGGGGTGATGAGCAGTACTTC. Translating gives CASNLGTGGDEQYF.

The chain is built from TRBV30 and TRBJ1-1; D unclear. V was clipped by 2 bases and J by 1 base, with 5 bases between them. CDR3 length equals 12 residues. The germline V gene has CDR1 GTSNPN and CDR2 SVGIG (reference sequence). CDR3 protein: CAWSFRNTEAFF. CDR3 nucleotide sequence: TGTGCCTGGAGTTTTAGGAACACTGAAGCTTTCTTT.